One sample yielded the 27 T cell receptor beta chains listed below, sequenced in a study of cytomegalovirus exposure and HLA in healthy donors. Vbeta (60) and Jbeta (13) primers were used in the PCR. TCRdb's table, derived via immunoSEQ multiplex PCR, lists solely in-frame clones and lacks some. The sample includes approximately 170,000 clones, 70% to 80% of them seen just once. Input material: PBMCs. The receptors stem from a woman aged 40 to 50 in good health and CMV-seronegative.

This clone was counted once. The J gene is TRBJ1-2, the V gene TRBV19, with D tentatively TRBD1 (6 bases). The CDR3 consists of 17 residues. V lost 9 bases, J lost 0 bases, and 23 bases lay in between. Germline V gene sequence: CDR1 LNHDA, CDR2 SQIVND (reference sequence). CDR3 DNA: TGTGCCAGCCAACGGACAGTCGATAACCTAGCTAACTATGGCTACACCTTC. It specifies CASQRTVDNLANYGYTF.

V usage is TRBV5-1 and J usage is TRBJ1-2; 10 nucleotides align to TRBD1. The junction had 4 bases not matched to a gene; V was cut back by 3 bases and J by 5 bases. Per the germline V gene, CDR1 is SGHRS and CDR2 is YFSETQ. The CDR3 runs to 14 residues. CDR3 sequence (DNA): TGCGCCAGCAGCTCCCGGACAGGGGGTTATGGCTACACCTTC. This codes for CASSSRTGGYGYTF.

The J gene is TRBJ2-7, the V gene TRBV2, with 8 bases that match TRBD1. The V gene's germline CDR1 is SNHLY and CDR2 FYNNEI. V lost 6 bases, J lost 7 bases, and 11 bases stayed unmatched. The CDR3 covers 14 residues. The CDR3 DNA is TGTGCCAGCAGGTCCGGGACAGGCTCTTTAGAGCAGTACTTC. Its protein product is CASRSGTGSLEQYF.

This chain links TRBV27 with TRBJ2-1; TRBD2 agrees at 12 bases. Germline V gene data show CDR1 as MNHEY and CDR2 as SMNVEV (reference sequence). CDR3 length: 19 amino acids. The ends lost 5 bases at V and 3 bases at J; junction bases unmatched: 14. CDR3 region: CASSKIPGLAGLLYNEQFF. The CDR3 DNA follows: TGTGCCAGCAGTAAAATACCGGGACTAGCGGGTTTGCTCTACAATGAGCAGTTCTTC.

The J gene is TRBJ1-2, the V gene TRBV28; 9 nucleotides agree with TRBD1. The CDR3 totals 15 residues. CDR1 and CDR2 from the germline V gene are MDHEN and SYDVKM. With 3 bases clipped from V and 3 bases from J, the junction kept 5 bases outside the gene matches. This CDR3 reads CASSFRDRDYYGYTF. CDR3 in DNA: TGTGCCAGCAGTTTTAGGGACAGGGATTACTATGGCTACACCTTC.

This clone was counted once. The rearrangement joins TRBV5-5 to TRBJ1-1; D perhaps matches TRBD1 (5 bases). The CDR3 is made up of 15 amino acids. V was cut by 0 bases and J by 4 bases, with 13 bases left in between. Per germline, CDR1 SGHKS and CDR2 YYEKEE (reference sequence). CDR3 DNA: TGTGCCAGCAGCTTGGAAGGCCTCGGGGGCACTGAAGCTTTCTTT. Amino acids: CASSLEGLGGTEAFF.

V and J are TRBV7-9 and TRBJ1-6, with D perhaps TRBD1 (6 bases). Per the germline V gene, CDR1 is SEHNR and CDR2 is FQNEAQ (reference sequence). The CDR3 length is 17 residues. Trimming left V 3 bases short and J 5 bases short, with 17 bases between. The CDR3 bases are TGTGCCAGCAGCTTTTGGGGCCGGACAGCCAATAATTCACCCCTCCACTTT. It is translated as CASSFWGRTANNSPLHF.

The rearrangement joins TRBV27 to TRBJ1-1, with D tentatively TRBD1 (5 bases). The CDR3 runs 14 residues. V gave up 0 bases and J gave up 4 bases, with 9 bases separating them. Germline loops: CDR1 MNHEY, CDR2 SMNVEV (reference sequence). The CDR3 loop reads CASSLSKGATEAFF. CDR3 nucleotide sequence: TGTGCCAGCAGTTTATCTAAAGGGGCCACTGAAGCTTTCTTT.

This chain uses TRBV19 with TRBJ2-5; D call uncertain. The ends were cut back, 7 bases at V and 2 bases at J, with 11 bases in the middle. The germline gives CDR1 LNHDA, CDR2 SQIVND (reference sequence). The CDR3 runs 13 residues. In DNA, the CDR3 is TGTGCCAGTACTCGGTCGACTCAAGAGACCCAGTACTTC. Translating it yields CASTRSTQETQYF. The variable domain in full, with the rest retrieved from reference TRBV19 and TRBJ2-5, is DGGITQSPKYLFRKEGQNVTLSCEQNLNHDAMYWYRQDPGQGLRLIYYSQIVNDFQKGDIAEGYSVSREKKESFPLTVTSAQKNPTAFYLCASTRSTQETQYFGPGTRLLVL.

This chain links TRBV6-6 with TRBJ2-3; the D is unclear. The germline V gene has CDR1 MNHNY and CDR2 SVGAGI (reference sequence). The CDR3 has 16 amino acids. Trimming pared 2 bases from V and 2 bases from J, leaving 14 bases between. This CDR3 is CASSYSPSRFTDTQYF. The CDR3 DNA reads as TGTGCCAGCAGTTACAGCCCCTCACGGTTCACAGATACGCAGTATTTT.

The chain has TRBV6-1 and TRBJ2-7; 7 bases fit TRBD1. Looked up from germline, CDR1 is MNHNS and CDR2 is SASEGT. The CDR3 consists of 12 residues. V dropped 10 bases and J dropped 6; count of bases not matched to a gene: 9. The CDR3 protein is CATVRTGGEQYF. As DNA, the CDR3 is TGTGCCACCGTAAGGACAGGCGGCGAGCAGTACTTC.

The genes are TRBV6-1 and TRBJ2-5; D is unresolved. Matching the DNA end better, TRBJ2-7 makes the J call doubtful. The CDR3 length is 12 residues. Germline CDR1 MNHNS, CDR2 SASEGT. The CDR3 region has the DNA TGTGCCAGCACCCCCGGTCCCTACGAGCAGTACTTC. Residues: CASTPGPYEQYF.

The CDR3 DNA reads as TGCGCCAGCAGCTTGGAGGATTCCAGGGTTGATGATGGCTACACCTTC. This sequence encodes CASSLEDSRVDDGYTF. This sequence joins TRBV5-1 and TRBJ1-2; possible D gene TRBD1, 5 bases. CDR3 length: 16 amino acids. CDR1 SGHRS and CDR2 YFSETQ come from the germline V gene. Trimming pared 0 bases from V and 6 bases from J, leaving 18 bases between.

This rearrangement joins TRBV11-2 to TRBJ1-1, with TRBD1 matching over 7 bases. This CDR3 spans 17 amino acids. Germline-derived CDR1 and CDR2 are SGHAT and FQNNGV. The V segment lost 2 bases and the J segment 1 base; nucleotides outside the gene matches: 10. CDR3 amino acids: CASSLPDRPAPNTEAFF. The CDR3 nucleotides read TGTGCCAGCAGCTTACCGGACAGGCCAGCCCCGAACACTGAAGCTTTCTTT.

The genes are TRBV7-6 and TRBJ2-1, with TRBD2 identical over 7 bases. Germline V gene lookup returns CDR1 SGHVS and CDR2 FNYEAQ. CDR3 length: 12 residues. Germline trimming cut 5 bases from V and 11 bases from J; bases unmatched to any gene: 6. This CDR3 reads CASSPGLDQQFF. CDR3 nucleotide sequence: TGTGCCAGCAGCCCAGGACTAGACCAGCAGTTCTTC.

The rearrangement uses TRBV28 and TRBJ2-1, with a possible D match to TRBD2 (6 bases). V gave up 4 bases and J gave up 0 bases, with 19 bases separating them. Germline CDR1 reads MDHEN; CDR2 reads SYDVKM. The CDR3 runs 18 residues. CDR3: CASSSPSGTGDSYNEQFF. In nucleotides, the CDR3 is TGTGCCAGCAGTTCCCCTTCCGGGACGGGAGACTCCTACAATGAGCAGTTCTTC.

This clone is a singleton in its sample. CDR3 sequence: CASSLATHPYEQYF. The CDR3 DNA follows: TGTGCCAGCAGCTTAGCCACGCACCCCTACGAGCAGTACTTC. This chain joins TRBV5-6 and TRBJ2-7; D unclear. Trimming stripped 2 bases from V and 2 bases from J, with 11 bases between. Germline V gene sequence: CDR1 SGHDT, CDR2 YYEEEE. There are 14 residues in the CDR3.

The chain recombines TRBV9 with TRBJ2-1, with 7 bases aligning to TRBD2. Trimming at V came to 0 bases and at J to 9 bases, leaving 6 bases not matched to a gene. CDR3 length equals 14 residues. Germline CDR1 is SGDLS and CDR2 is YYNGEE. CDR3 sequence (DNA): TGTGCCAGCAGCGTAGGGGGAGGGAACCCTGAGCAGTTCTTC. This codes for CASSVGGGNPEQFF.

A note on this clone: Additional DNA sequences in this sample encode the identical CDR3. V is TRBV7-9 and J is TRBJ2-5; TRBD2 is a possible D gene (5 bases). Germline CDR1 reads SEHNR; CDR2 reads FQNEAQ (reference sequence). V lost 1 base and J 1 base, leaving 7 bases between the germline ends. This CDR3 has 14 residues. CDR3 nucleotides: TGTGCCAGCAGCTTAGACACTAGCCAAGAGACCCAGTACTTC. Translating it yields CASSLDTSQETQYF.

The chain employs TRBV28 and TRBJ2-5; weak D call: TRBD1 (6 bases). This CDR3 contains 15 residues. Trimming took 4 bases from V and 4 from J, leaving 16 bases between them. Per the germline V gene, CDR1 is MDHEN and CDR2 is SYDVKM. The CDR3 DNA is TGTGCCAGCAGTTCCCCCATCACAGGGAGAGAGACCCAGTACTTC. This codes for CASSSPITGRETQYF.

There are a few counts of this clone. This chain connects TRBV29-1 to TRBJ1-2; D perhaps matches TRBD1 (5 bases). The CDR3 runs to 13 residues. V dropped 4 bases and J dropped 6 bases, with 15 bases sitting between them. Germline lookup yields CDR1 SQVTM and CDR2 ANQGSEA. CDR3 in amino acids: CSVVPDSTNGYTF. CDR3 DNA sequence: TGCAGCGTTGTACCCGACAGCACTAATGGCTACACCTTC.

This chain joins TRBV30 and TRBJ2-2, with D hard to call. V lost 0 bases and J 4 bases, leaving 9 bases between the germline ends. There are 14 residues in the CDR3. Germline V gene data show CDR1 as GTSNPN and CDR2 as SVGIG (reference sequence). CDR3 DNA: TGTGCCTGGAGTGTACAAGATTCCACCGGGGAGCTGTTTTTT. This encodes CAWSVQDSTGELFF.

The chain uses TRBV11-2 and TRBJ1-4; D uncertain. This CDR3 is 18 amino acids long. The V gene's germline CDR1 is SGHAT and CDR2 FQNNGV. Trimming took 5 bases from V and 3 from J, leaving 22 bases between them. CDR3 coding DNA: TGTGCCAGCAGCAAAACCGGGTCAGAGTCCTACCCTAATGAAAAACTGTTTTTT. The encoded protein is CASSKTGSESYPNEKLFF.

The J gene is TRBJ1-4, the V gene TRBV9; 9 nucleotides agree with TRBD1. From germline, CDR1 is SGDLS and CDR2 YYNGEE. This CDR3 is 16 amino acids long. Trimming removed 3 bases from V and 8 bases from J; junction bases left unmatched: 11. The CDR3 sequence is CASSALEGQGVEKLFF. The CDR3 DNA is TGTGCCAGCAGCGCGCTAGAGGGACAGGGTGTCGAAAAACTGTTTTTT.

This clone was counted a single time. The chain combines TRBV28 with TRBJ1-1, with D possibly matching TRBD1 (6 bases). The CDR3 is 15 amino acids. The germline V gene has CDR1 MDHEN and CDR2 SYDVKM. V was shortened by 4 bases and J by 3 bases, with 15 bases between the two germline ends. The CDR3: CASSSRGGGDTEAFF. The CDR3 bases are TGTGCCAGCAGTTCCCGGGGGGGCGGGGACACTGAAGCTTTCTTT.

The chain links TRBV27 to TRBJ1-4; D unresolved. The CDR3 spans 12 residues. Trimming left V 4 bases short and J 3 bases short, with 3 bases between. Looked up from germline, CDR1 is MNHEY and CDR2 is SMNVEV (reference sequence). CDR3 sequence: CASSSANEKLFF. Written as DNA, the CDR3 is TGTGCCAGCAGTTCAGCTAATGAAAAACTGTTTTTT.

The chain carries TRBV28 and TRBJ2-2; 13 bases are a match to TRBD2. This CDR3 is built from 18 residues. Germline CDR1 MDHEN, CDR2 SYDVKM. Trimming cost V 5 bases and J 6 bases; bases outside gene matches: 12. The CDR3 DNA reads as TGTGCCAGCAGTCGGACTAGCGGGAGAATATTAGTAGCCGGGGAGCTGTTTTTT. It yields the protein CASSRTSGRILVAGELFF.